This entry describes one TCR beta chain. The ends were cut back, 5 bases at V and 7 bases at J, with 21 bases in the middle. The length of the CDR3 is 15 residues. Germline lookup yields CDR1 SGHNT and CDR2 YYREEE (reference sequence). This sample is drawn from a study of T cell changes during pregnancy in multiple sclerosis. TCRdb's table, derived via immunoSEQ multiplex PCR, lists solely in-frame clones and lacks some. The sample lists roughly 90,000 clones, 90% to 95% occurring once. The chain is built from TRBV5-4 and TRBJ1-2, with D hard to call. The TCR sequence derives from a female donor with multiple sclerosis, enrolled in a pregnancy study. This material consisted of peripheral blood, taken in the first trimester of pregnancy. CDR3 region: CASRHKPGRYRGYTF. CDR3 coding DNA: TGTGCCAGCAGACACAAACCCGGGAGATATCGTGGCTACACCTTC. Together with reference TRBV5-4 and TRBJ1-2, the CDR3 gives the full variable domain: ETGVTQSPTHLIKTRGQQVTLRCSSQSGHNTVSWYQQALGQGPQFIFQYYREEENGRGNFPPRFSGLQFPNYSSELNVNALELDDSALYLCASRHKPGRYRGYTFGSGTRLTVV.